These T cell receptor beta chains were read from a single sample in a study of shared clonotypes between healthy human individuals. The protocol was immunoSEQ multiplex PCR, while the TCRdb copy is restricted to in-frame clones and leaves out a portion. The sample has a few million clones, roughly 92% seen once; the top ten hold over 0.12%. Material for sequencing was naive CD4+ T cells sorted from blood. The receptors were sampled from a man aged 18-30 years in good health. Both conserved end residues are part of each CDR3. D genes are given only for firm matches. Some rows have no size entry. The others give once, few or many, or a class for an expanded clone.

J,D,size,V,DNA,CDR3
TRBJ1-2,.,.,TRBV5-1,TGCGCCAGCAGCTTGTGGGGGGCGCATGGCTACACCTTC,CASSLWGAHGYTF
TRBJ2-7,.,.,TRBV7-9,TGTGCCAGCAGCTTCAGACAGTGGGGCGAGCAGTACTTC,CASSFRQWGEQYF
TRBJ1-2,.,.,TRBV6-1,TGTGCCGGAGGGTTTGGCTACACCTTC,CAGGFGYTF
TRBJ1-1,.,.,TRBV19,TGTGCCACCCAAAAGGGGGGGCTAAAAACTGAAGCTTTCTTT,CATQKGGLKTEAFF
TRBJ2-1,TRBD2,.,TRBV11-1,TGTGCCAGCAGCAAGAGACTAGCGGGGAGCTCCTACAATGAGCAGTTCTTC,CASSKRLAGSSYNEQFF
TRBJ2-3,TRBD1,.,TRBV7-9,TGTGCCAGCAGCCCGGGACAGTACACAGATACGCAGTATTTT,CASSPGQYTDTQYF
TRBJ1-1,.,few,TRBV2,TGTGCCAGTCGAGGCGGGCAGGGAGTCGAAGCTTTCTTT,CASRGGQGVEAFF
TRBJ1-6,TRBD1,few,TRBV30,TGTGCCTGGAGTTCGGGACAGGGAAGGAATTCACCCCTCCACTTT,CAWSSGQGRNSPLHF
TRBJ2-1,TRBD2,.,TRBV6-1,TGTGCCAGCAGTGAAGCGCTCGCGGGGGTTACAATTGAGCAGTTCTTC,CASSEALAGVTIEQFF
TRBJ2-7,TRBD1,.,TRBV18,TGTGCCAGCTCACTCGCCGGGACAGGGCCCTACGAGCAGTACTTC,CASSLAGTGPYEQYF
TRBJ1-2,.,once,TRBV6-1,TGTGCCAGCAGTGTACAGATACCTAACTATGGCTACACCTTC,CASSVQIPNYGYTF
TRBJ1-5,.,.,TRBV29-1,TGCAGCGTTGGGGTGGAAACGGGGGGCGGCAATCAGCCCCAGCATTTT,CSVGVETGGGNQPQHF
TRBJ2-1,.,.,TRBV7-6,TGTGCCAGCAGCTTAGGTGGAGGCAGGGCCGTCTACAATGAGCAGTTCTTC,CASSLGGGRAVYNEQFF
TRBJ2-7,.,.,TRBV5-1,TGCGCCAGCAGCTTGGGGCCTTCCTTCCACGAGCAGTACTTC,CASSLGPSFHEQYF
TRBJ2-2,.,few,TRBV11-2,TGTGCCAGCAGCTTAGAGGCCGGGGAGCTGTTTTTT,CASSLEAGELFF
TRBJ2-7,TRBD2,.,TRBV6-1,TGTGCCAGCAGGGCCGCGGGGGGGTCCTACGAGCAGTACTTC,CASRAAGGSYEQYF
TRBJ2-2,.,.,TRBV19,TGTGCCAGTAGTACGGGACTCCGGCTAGGGGAGCTGTTTTTT,CASSTGLRLGELFF
TRBJ2-7,.,once,TRBV6-6,TGTGCCAGCAGTTATAGGGAACCCTACGAGCAGTACTTC,CASSYREPYEQYF
TRBJ1-5,.,.,TRBV21-1,TGTGCCAGCAGCAAACTGATCAAAGGGTATAGCAATCAGCCCCAGCATTTT,CASSKLIKGYSNQPQHF
TRBJ2-7,.,.,TRBV6-1,TGTGCCAGCAGTGAATCGGCAGTGAGCTCCTACGAGCAGTACTTC,CASSESAVSSYEQYF
TRBJ1-4,.,once,TRBV10-3,TGTGCCATCAGTGTAGGAAAGGGAACAAATGAAAAACTGTTTTTT,CAISVGKGTNEKLFF
TRBJ1-1,TRBD1,.,TRBV19,TGTGCCAGTGCTACAGGGGGCCTGATGAACACTGAAGCTTTCTTT,CASATGGLMNTEAFF
TRBJ1-1,.,.,TRBV7-2,TGTGCCAGCAGCGGTCAGGGATTGAACACTGAAGCTTTCTTT,CASSGQGLNTEAFF
TRBJ2-5,TRBD2,.,TRBV27,TGTGCCAGCAGTTTTCGGACTAGCTCAGAGACCCAGTACTTC,CASSFRTSSETQYF
TRBJ1-1,.,.,TRBV29-1,TGCAGCGTAGAAGGACGGATGAACACTGAAGCTTTCTTT,CSVEGRMNTEAFF
TRBJ2-3,TRBD2,.,TRBV27,TGTGCCAGCAGGTGGGGGGGGACCACAGATACGCAGTATTTT,CASRWGGTTDTQYF
TRBJ1-4,TRBD1,.,TRBV11-2,TGTGCCAGCAGCTTAGGGGACAGGGATATTGAAAAACTGTTTTTT,CASSLGDRDIEKLFF
TRBJ2-4,TRBD2,once,TRBV11-2,TGTGCCAGCAGCTTTAGCGGGGGGAAGTGGAACATTCAGTACTTC,CASSFSGGKWNIQYF
TRBJ2-3,TRBD2,.,TRBV4-3,TGCGCCAGCAGCCAAGATCCCGGGGGAGGGTTTTCAGATACGCAGTATTTT,CASSQDPGGGFSDTQYF
TRBJ2-2,.,.,TRBV7-6,TGTGCCAGCAGCTTAGTAGGACTGATGAACACCGGGGAGCTGTTTTTT,CASSLVGLMNTGELFF
TRBJ2-5,.,.,TRBV5-1,TGCGCCAGCAGCCCCTTCGGATGGGCCGAAGAGACCCAGTACTTC,CASSPFGWAEETQYF
TRBJ2-1,TRBD2,.,TRBV10-2,TGCGCCAGCAGACTAGCGGGACAAAATGAGCAGTTCTTC,CASRLAGQNEQFF
TRBJ2-1,.,.,TRBV10-3,TGTGCCATCAGTGAGTCGAGTCCGGATGAGCAGTTCTTC,CAISESSPDEQFF
TRBJ2-1,TRBD1,.,TRBV2,TGTGCCACTGCCGGGACAGGGTACAATGAGCAGTTCTTC,CATAGTGYNEQFF
TRBJ2-7,.,.,TRBV18,TGTGCCAGCTCACCCACAGCTTTCTACGAGCAGTACTTC,CASSPTAFYEQYF
TRBJ2-2,TRBD1,.,TRBV7-8,TGTGCCACCTGTCAGGACAGGGGGAACACCGGGGAGCTGTTTTTT,CATCQDRGNTGELFF
TRBJ2-3,.,.,TRBV19,TGTGCCAGTAGTGAGCAGCGGAGCACAGATACGCAGTATTTT,CASSEQRSTDTQYF
TRBJ2-3,.,.,TRBV15,TGTGCCACCAGCACCCGGGACACCCTCCCAGATACGCAGTATTTT,CATSTRDTLPDTQYF
TRBJ2-3,.,.,TRBV4-1,TGCGCCAGCAGCCAAGATGGTAGCGGAGCAGATACGCAGTATTTT,CASSQDGSGADTQYF
TRBJ2-3,.,.,TRBV7-2,TGTGCCAGCAGCTTAAATGGATTCACAGATACGCAGTATTTT,CASSLNGFTDTQYF
TRBJ2-3,.,once,TRBV29-1,TGCAGCGTTGTGGTCAGCACAGATACGCAGTATTTT,CSVVVSTDTQYF
TRBJ1-4,.,.,TRBV6-5,TGTGCCAGCAGTCAGGAGGCAACTAATGAAAAACTGTTTTTT,CASSQEATNEKLFF
TRBJ1-2,TRBD1,.,TRBV28,TGTGCCAGCAGTTCCGGGACAGCTCCGGCCTATGGCTACACCTTC,CASSSGTAPAYGYTF
TRBJ1-4,.,.,TRBV5-1,TGCGCCAGCAGCTTTGCGCAGTCAACTAATGAAAAACTGTTTTTT,CASSFAQSTNEKLFF
TRBJ1-1,.,.,TRBV30,TGTGCCTGGACAAAGGGGGGCGAGAACACTGAAGCTTTCTTT,CAWTKGGENTEAFF
TRBJ1-6,.,.,TRBV7-2,TGTGCCAGCAGCTCGACAGGAGCTAATTCACCCCTCCACTTT,CASSSTGANSPLHF
TRBJ1-2,.,.,TRBV10-3,TGTGCCATCACCTCGGACATTAACTATGGCTACACCTTC,CAITSDINYGYTF
TRBJ1-6,TRBD1,.,TRBV28,TGTGCCAGCAGCGGATCGGACAGGGCGGCTTCACCCCTCCACTTT,CASSGSDRAASPLHF
TRBJ1-1,.,.,TRBV2,TGTGCCAGCCTTACAGGGCTGAACACTGAAGCTTTCTTT,CASLTGLNTEAFF
TRBJ2-1,.,.,TRBV10-3,TGTGCCATCAGTGATCTTCCCGGGTTGATTGAGCAGTTCTTC,CAISDLPGLIEQFF
TRBJ2-6,.,.,TRBV18,TGTGCCAGCTCATCTCAGGCGGCTGGGGCCAACGTCCTGACTTTC,CASSSQAAGANVLTF
TRBJ2-2,TRBD1,.,TRBV5-4,TGTGCCAGCAGTAAAAGGGGGCGTTGGGACACCGGGGAGCTGTTTTTT,CASSKRGRWDTGELFF
TRBJ2-3,.,.,TRBV6-6,TGTGCCAGCAGTTACTTGGGGGTAATAGGCACAGATACGCAGTATTTT,CASSYLGVIGTDTQYF